This entry describes one T cell receptor beta chain. Its specificity is not known. This specimen belongs to a study of T-cell reconstitution after alpha-beta-depleted transplantation in children. Findings of the study overall: Recipient T cells and thymic progenitors that survived gave rise to the high TCRbeta diversity observed at day 60 in some patients. Reportedly, roughly two months post-transplant, alpha-beta T cells arose from several hundred expanded graft clones. When one year had passed after transplant, most T-cell counts and diversity came from newly produced T cells.

Preparing the TCRbeta library involved the use of unique molecular identifiers. TCRdb processed the PCR reads anew with MiXCR; each CDR3 protein has one entry. Of approximately 230,000 distinct CDR3 sequences listed, under 30% are singletons. The receptor was derived from a girl aged 2-10 years with Fanconi anemia, due to receive a stem cell transplant. The sequencing used PBMCs, collected before TCRalphabeta/CD19-depleted stem cell transplant.

The CDR3: CASTGTGSSYEQYF. The CDR3 DNA sequence: TGTGCCAGCACCGGGACAGGGAGCTCCTACGAGCAGTACTTC. The chain carries TRBV28 and TRBJ2-7; TRBD1 aligns across 9 bases. This CDR3 has 14 residues. CDR1 MDHEN and CDR2 SYDVKM come from the germline V gene. J gave up 0 bases and V 7 bases, and 4 bases lay outside the gene matches.